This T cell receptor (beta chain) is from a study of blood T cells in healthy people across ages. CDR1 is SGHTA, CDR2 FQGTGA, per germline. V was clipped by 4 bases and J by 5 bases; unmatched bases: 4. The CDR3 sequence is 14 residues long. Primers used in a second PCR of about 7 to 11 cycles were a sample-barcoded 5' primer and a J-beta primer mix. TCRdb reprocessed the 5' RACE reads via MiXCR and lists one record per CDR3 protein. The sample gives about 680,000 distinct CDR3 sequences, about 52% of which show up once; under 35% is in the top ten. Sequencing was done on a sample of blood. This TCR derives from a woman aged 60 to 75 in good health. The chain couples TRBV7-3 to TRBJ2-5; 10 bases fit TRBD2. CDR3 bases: TGTGCCAGCAGCTCGGGACTAGCGCTGGAGACCCAGTACTTC. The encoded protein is CASSSGLALETQYF.